This entry features one TCR beta chain sequence. This entry belongs to a study of cytomegalovirus exposure and HLA in healthy donors. V was pared by 3 bases and J by 4 bases, with 15 bases between. This CDR3 comprises 15 residues. Germline values: CDR1 SGHVS, CDR2 FQNEAQ. Libraries were prepared by immunoSEQ multiplex PCR; TCRdb keeps only in-frame clonotypes and omits some of them. The sample lists fewer than 400,000 clones; roughly 88% were seen once. Sequenced: PBMCs. V usage is TRBV7-8 and J usage is TRBJ2-5; D uncertain. The clonotype was recovered from a young man in good health and CMV-seronegative. Here the CDR3 DNA reads TGTGCCAGCAGCTTTGTCGTAAAGGAGAGAGAGACCCAGTACTTC. Protein sequence: CASSFVVKERETQYF. Looking up the rest from reference TRBV7-8 and TRBJ2-5 gives the full variable domain: GAGVSQSPRYKVAKRGQDVALRCDPISGHVSLFWYQQALGQGPEFLTYFQNEAQLDKSGLPSDRFFAERPEGSVSTLKIQRTQQEDSAVYLCASSFVVKERETQYFGPGTRLLVL.